The clone carrying this T cell receptor beta chain was counted between two and nine times. Using its own MiXCR run on the 5' RACE reads, TCRdb lists one record per CDR3 protein. The data contain about 810,000 distinct CDR3 sequences, 12% of them singletons. This entry comes from a study of identical twins. The germline V gene encodes CDR1 SGHRS and CDR2 YFSETQ. The ends lost 3 bases at V and 4 bases at J; junction bases unmatched: 8. The CDR3 spans 15 residues. The sample was also linked to a second study, of yellow fever vaccine responses in identical twins.

The origin of this receptor is a woman between 18 and 29 years old in good health. The genes are TRBV5-1 and TRBJ2-5, with TRBD2 matching 8 bases. Sequencing was done on a sample of PBMCs. The chain's CDR3 is CASSSGSGGLETQYF. The CDR3 coding sequence is TGCGCCAGCAGCTCTGGGTCGGGAGGGTTAGAGACCCAGTACTTC.